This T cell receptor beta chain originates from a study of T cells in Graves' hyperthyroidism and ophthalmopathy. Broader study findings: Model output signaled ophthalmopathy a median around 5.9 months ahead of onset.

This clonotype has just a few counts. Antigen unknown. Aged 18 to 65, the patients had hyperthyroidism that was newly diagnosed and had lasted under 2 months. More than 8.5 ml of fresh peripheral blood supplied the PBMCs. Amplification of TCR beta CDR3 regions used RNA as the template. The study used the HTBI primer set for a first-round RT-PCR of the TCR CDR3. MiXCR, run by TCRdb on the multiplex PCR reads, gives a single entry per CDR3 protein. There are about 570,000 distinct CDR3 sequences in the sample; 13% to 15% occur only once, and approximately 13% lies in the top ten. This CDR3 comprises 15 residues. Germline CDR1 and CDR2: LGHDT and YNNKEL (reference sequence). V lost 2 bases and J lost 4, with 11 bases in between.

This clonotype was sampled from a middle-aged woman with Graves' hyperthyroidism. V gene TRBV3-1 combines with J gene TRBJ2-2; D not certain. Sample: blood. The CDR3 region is CASSQFSVGTGELFF. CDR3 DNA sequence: TGTGCCAGCAGCCAATTCTCGGTAGGCACCGGGGAGCTGTTTTTT.